These 6 T cell receptor beta chains share one sample of origin, sequenced in a study of blood T cell repertoires in COVID-19. Clones were read by immunoSEQ multiplex PCR, and TCRdb kept only the in-frame ones, dropping some. The profile shows about 170,000 clones, about four fifths of them singletons. Sequenced input: peripheral blood. The origin of the receptors is an elderly woman with acute or convalescent COVID-19.

The V call is TRBV5-1, the J call TRBJ2-7, with 7 bases lining up with TRBD2. CDR1 is SGHRS, CDR2 YFSETQ, per germline. The CDR3 loop spans 14 amino acids. V was clipped by 7 bases and J by 6 bases; unmatched bases: 13. This CDR3 reads CASAPAGEYVEQYF. The CDR3 DNA sequence: TGCGCCAGCGCCCCGGCGGGAGAGTACGTCGAGCAGTACTTC.

The chain is built from TRBV6-2 or TRBV6-3 and TRBJ1-5, with 8 bases matching TRBD1. Germline trimming cut 2 bases from V and 5 bases from J; bases unmatched to any gene: 8. CDR1 is MNHEY, CDR2 SVGEGT, per germline. This CDR3 region has 16 residues. CDR3 coding DNA: TGTGCCAGCAGTTACGTGTCAGGGGGCTATGATCAGCCCCAGCATTTT. Residues: CASSYVSGGYDQPQHF.

The rearrangement joins TRBV6-4 to TRBJ2-7, with D perhaps matching TRBD1 (6 bases). Germline V gene sequence: CDR1 MRHNA, CDR2 SNTAGT. CDR3 length: 13 amino acids. The ends were cut back, 5 bases at V and 4 bases at J, with 12 bases in the middle. CDR3 sequence: CASSLQGGYEQYF. The CDR3 DNA follows: TGTGCCAGCAGTCTACAGGGTGGGTACGAGCAGTACTTC.

This sequence joins TRBV7-2 and TRBJ1-1, with no clear D. This CDR3 spans 14 amino acids. Trimming took 5 bases from V and 7 from J, leaving 17 bases between them. Germline-derived CDR1 and CDR2 are SGHTA and FQGNSA. The CDR3 here is CASSPWRATYEAFF. The CDR3 DNA reads TGTGCCAGCAGCCCCTGGAGGGCAACTTATGAAGCTTTCTTT.

This chain joins TRBV29-1 and TRBJ2-1, with 12 nucleotides matching TRBD2. The junction had 2 bases not matched to a gene; V was cut back by 2 bases and J by 6 bases. Germline lookup yields CDR1 SQVTM and CDR2 ANQGSEA. The CDR3 consists of 14 residues. CDR3 protein: CSVERTSGVNEQFF. CDR3 bases: TGCAGCGTTGAAAGGACTAGCGGGGTCAATGAGCAGTTCTTC.

The CDR3 region is CASMGQEIGSYGYTF. The DNA of the CDR3 is TGTGCCAGTATGGGACAGGAAATCGGTTCCTATGGCTACACCTTC. This chain uses TRBV19 with TRBJ1-2, with 8 bases aligning to TRBD1. This CDR3 is built from 15 residues. With 7 bases clipped from V and 4 bases from J, the junction kept 11 bases outside the gene matches. CDR1 and CDR2 (germline): LNHDA, SQIVND (reference sequence).